Presented here are 22 T cell receptor beta chains from one specimen sequenced in a study of blood T cell repertoires in COVID-19 (dated by TCRdb to 2018 to 2020). Preparation of the library involved the immunoSEQ multiplex PCR assay. The immuneACCESS repertoire file appears here via TCRdb, limited to in-frame rearrangements. These files lack a portion of the clones; in checked studies, under half of the deficit traces to unresolved V genes, and the cause of the others is not known. The sample table contains approximately 130,000 clones; only one count was recorded for roughly 79% of them. 11% of the sample belongs to the ten largest clones. Sequencing was carried out using peripheral blood. The receptor set was obtained from a human donor in a cohort sampled during active COVID-19.

This chain uses TRBV6-6 with TRBJ2-3; 9 bases match TRBD1. Germline CDR1 reads MNHNY; CDR2 reads SVGAGI (reference sequence). The trim removed 5 bases at V and 3 bases at J, leaving 6 bases unmatched. The CDR3 runs 15 residues. CDR3 region: CASSAGTGITDTQYF. CDR3 nucleotides: TGTGCCAGCAGTGCGGGGACAGGGATAACAGATACGCAGTATTTT.

The gene calls are TRBV27 and TRBJ2-7; tentatively, D is TRBD1 (5 bases). Trimming pared 3 bases from V and 5 bases from J, leaving 8 bases between. This CDR3 is built from 12 residues. Germline V gene data show CDR1 as MNHEY and CDR2 as SMNVEV (reference sequence). The CDR3 loop is CASSFQGNEQYF. The CDR3 DNA sequence: TGTGCCAGCAGTTTCCAGGGAAACGAGCAGTACTTC.

V is TRBV4-2 and J is TRBJ2-5; 9 bases match TRBD2. Germline trimming cut 4 bases from V and 5 bases from J; bases unmatched to any gene: 8. Germline assignment: CDR1 LGHNA and CDR2 YNFKEQ. This CDR3 region has 15 residues. CDR3 sequence: CASSPSSGDGETQYF. The CDR3, as DNA: TGTGCCAGCAGCCCATCTAGCGGGGACGGGGAGACCCAGTACTTC.

The genes are TRBV3-1 (or the pseudogene TRBV3-2) and TRBJ1-6; the D gene is possibly TRBD1 (5 bases). This CDR3 is built from 13 residues. The germline V gene has CDR1 LGHDT and CDR2 YNNKEL (reference sequence). V was shortened by 1 base and J by 8 bases, with 6 bases between the two germline ends. The CDR3 spells CASSQVGDSPLHF. For the CDR3, the DNA is TGTGCCAGCAGCCAAGTAGGGGATTCACCCCTCCACTTT.

The genes are TRBV2 and TRBJ1-5; 7 nucleotides agree with TRBD1. V was pared by 4 bases and J by 2 bases, with 8 bases of the junction left unmatched. Per germline, CDR1 SNHLY and CDR2 FYNNEI. The CDR3 length is 16 residues. CDR3 nucleotide sequence: TGTGCCAGCAGTGCGACGACAGGGATCGGCAATCAGCCCCAGCATTTT. This codes for CASSATTGIGNQPQHF. Together with reference TRBV2 and TRBJ1-5, the CDR3 gives the full variable domain: EPEVTQTPSHQVTQMGQEVILRCVPISNHLYFYWYRQILGQKVEFLVSFYNNEISEKSEIFDDQFSVERPDGSNFTLKIRSTKLEDSAMYFCASSATTGIGNQPQHFGDGTRLSIL.

The chain joins TRBV6-5 to TRBJ2-5, with 9 bases lining up with TRBD2. Per germline, CDR1 MNHEY and CDR2 SVGAGI. This CDR3 region has 15 residues. Losses at the gene ends were 7 bases for V and 7 bases for J; bases not matched to a gene: 13. This CDR3 is CASTDSGGTKGTQYF. CDR3 DNA sequence: TGTGCCAGCACGGATAGCGGGGGCACAAAGGGGACCCAGTACTTC.

The chain employs TRBV2 and TRBJ2-5, with 8 bases lining up with TRBD1. The CDR3 loop spans 16 amino acids. Germline trimming cut 6 bases from V and 3 bases from J; bases unmatched to any gene: 12. Germline V gene lookup returns CDR1 SNHLY and CDR2 FYNNEI. The CDR3 DNA sequence: TGTGCCAGCAGGGAGGGACTCAGGGGGCTAGAAGAGACCCAGTACTTC. Translated: CASREGLRGLEETQYF.

The V and J genes are TRBV24-1 and TRBJ1-5; 9 nucleotides match TRBD1. Trimming removed 2 bases from V and 4 bases from J; junction bases left unmatched: 14. The length of the CDR3 is 19 residues. Looked up from germline, CDR1 is KGHDR and CDR2 is SFDVKD. The DNA for the CDR3 is TGTGCCACCAGTGATTGGCCGACAGGGGGATTAGCTGGAAATCAGCCCCAGCATTTT. It is translated as CATSDWPTGGLAGNQPQHF.

This chain uses TRBV5-1 with TRBJ2-2; perhaps TRBD2 as D (5 bases). Trimming left V 1 base short and J 6 bases short, with 16 bases between. From germline, CDR1 is SGHRS and CDR2 YFSETQ. The CDR3 is made up of 16 amino acids. This CDR3 is CASSLHQDLRAGELFF. The CDR3 region has the DNA TGCGCCAGCAGCTTGCACCAGGACCTGCGGGCCGGGGAGCTGTTTTTT.

This clone was seen a single time. The chain uses TRBV4-2 and TRBJ2-1; 9 bases match TRBD2. V lost 0 bases and J lost 8; bases outside the gene matches: 11. Germline V gene sequence: CDR1 LGHNA, CDR2 YNFKEQ. This CDR3 has 17 residues. The CDR3 DNA reads as TGTGCCAGCAGCCAAGATCCCCCTAGCGGGGCCTTGGATGAGCAGTTCTTC. This translates into CASSQDPPSGALDEQFF.

The chain joins TRBV7-9 to TRBJ1-2, with 7 nucleotides matching TRBD1. This CDR3 has 15 residues. From germline, CDR1 is SEHNR and CDR2 FQNEAQ (reference sequence). The trim removed 11 bases at V and 8 bases at J, leaving 20 bases unmatched. This CDR3 reads CAALRGQVELEGYTF. The CDR3 DNA is TGTGCCGCCCTTCGAGGACAGGTTGAATTGGAAGGCTACACCTTC.

This clone was observed a handful of times. The chain is built from TRBV7-8 and TRBJ2-2; D might be TRBD1 (6 bases). The V gene's germline CDR1 is SGHVS and CDR2 FQNEAQ. V lost 5 bases and J lost 1, with 20 bases in between. The CDR3 loop spans 18 amino acids. This CDR3 is CASSRGHPSTRNTGELFF. CDR3 sequence (DNA): TGTGCCAGCAGCCGGGGACATCCCTCCACAAGGAACACCGGGGAGCTGTTTTTT.

V usage is TRBV5-1 and J usage is TRBJ2-7; D perhaps matches TRBD1 (6 bases). Germline V gene data show CDR1 as SGHRS and CDR2 as YFSETQ. V was cut by 1 base and J by 0 bases, with 8 bases left in between. The CDR3 has 14 amino acids. The CDR3 bases are TGCGCCAGCAGCTTGACAGGGACCTCCTACGAGCAGTACTTC. Translating gives CASSLTGTSYEQYF.

This chain uses TRBV11-2 with TRBJ1-4, with D possibly being TRBD1 (6 bases). Germline CDR1 is SGHAT and CDR2 is FQNNGV. The CDR3 has 15 amino acids. The V gene lost 4 bases and the J gene lost 4 bases, with 13 bases spanning the gap. CDR3 coding DNA: TGTGCCAGCAGCTGGGGGGGCGTCCTTAATGAAAAACTGTTTTTT. The encoded protein is CASSWGGVLNEKLFF. Variable domain in full (rest from reference TRBV11-2 and TRBJ1-4): EAGVAQSPRYKIIEKRQSVAFWCNPISGHATLYWYQQILGQGPKLLIQFQNNGVVDDSQLPKDRFSAERLKGVDSTLKIQPAKLEDSAVYLCASSWGGVLNEKLFFGSGTQLSVL.

The chain has TRBV6-4 and TRBJ2-7, with D possibly matching TRBD2 (7 bases). The CDR3 extends over 19 amino acids. Germline V gene sequence: CDR1 MRHNA, CDR2 SNTAGT. V was shortened by 2 bases and J by 0 bases, with 23 bases between the two germline ends. The CDR3 here is CASSDPRGGGPPHSYEQYF. The CDR3 DNA follows: TGTGCCAGCAGTGACCCGAGGGGGGGTGGACCACCCCACTCCTACGAGCAGTACTTC.

The chain is built from TRBV2 and TRBJ2-1; tentatively, D is TRBD1 (8 bases). CDR3 length: 15 residues. CDR1 is SNHLY, CDR2 FYNNEI, per germline. V lost 6 bases, J lost 4 bases, and 16 bases lay in between. The CDR3 nucleotides read TGTGCCAGCAGGGACCAACAGGGGGGGTACAATGAGCAGTTCTTC. Its protein is CASRDQQGGYNEQFF.

This chain joins TRBV14 and TRBJ2-3, with unresolved D. Germline lookup yields CDR1 SGHDN and CDR2 FVKESK. The CDR3 covers 16 residues. Deletions cut 0 bases from V and 0 bases from J, with 10 bases between. CDR3 sequence: CASSQDGPSSTDTQYF. CDR3 nucleotides: TGTGCCAGCAGCCAAGATGGCCCCTCGAGCACAGATACGCAGTATTTT.

The genes are TRBV9 and TRBJ1-2; 10 bases are shared with TRBD1. The CDR3 extends over 14 amino acids. Trimming cost V 3 bases and J 7 bases; bases outside gene matches: 6. In germline, CDR1 is SGDLS, CDR2 YYNGEE. The chain's CDR3 is CASSGSGTGVGYTF. The DNA for the CDR3 is TGTGCCAGCAGCGGATCCGGGACAGGGGTTGGCTACACCTTC. Looking up the rest from reference TRBV9 and TRBJ1-2 gives the full variable domain: DSGVTQTPKHLITATGQRVTLRCSPRSGDLSVYWYQQSLDQGLQFLIQYYNGEERAKGNILERFSAQQFPDLHSELNLSSLELGDSALYFCASSGSGTGVGYTFGSGTRLTVV.

The chain recombines TRBV6-5 with TRBJ2-3, with D perhaps TRBD1 (7 bases). The germline CDR1 and CDR2 sequences are MNHEY and SVGAGI. The CDR3 length is 15 residues. The V and J ends lost 2 bases and 2 bases respectively, with 11 bases between them. CDR3 sequence: CASSYAGQITDTQYF. The CDR3 nucleotides read TGTGCCAGCAGTTACGCGGGACAGATCACAGATACGCAGTATTTT.

The chain combines TRBV2 with TRBJ2-2, with 9 positions matching TRBD1. Germline V gene lookup returns CDR1 SNHLY and CDR2 FYNNEI. This CDR3 comprises 15 residues. Trimming removed 6 bases from V and 6 bases from J; junction bases left unmatched: 8. Here the CDR3 reads CASRPGTGRSGELFF. The CDR3, as DNA: TGTGCCAGCAGACCCGGGACAGGGCGGTCCGGGGAGCTGTTTTTT.

This clone occurred a few times. Distinct nucleotide sequences in the sample also encode this CDR3. J is TRBJ1-6 and V is TRBV7-9, with TRBD1 matching 8 bases. V lost 4 bases and J lost 4; bases outside the gene matches: 6. The CDR3 runs 16 residues. Germline-derived CDR1 and CDR2 are SEHNR and FQNEAQ (reference sequence). The CDR3 protein is CASSSGTGFYNSPLHF. As DNA, the CDR3 is TGTGCCAGCAGCTCCGGGACAGGCTTTTATAATTCACCCCTCCACTTT.

This chain links TRBV7-9 with TRBJ2-3; 12 nucleotides agree with TRBD2. The V and J ends lost 7 bases and 4 bases, in that order; junction bases with no gene match: 3. The germline gives CDR1 SEHNR, CDR2 FQNEAQ (reference sequence). The CDR3 runs 14 residues. CDR3 sequence reads: CASTSGGAPDTQYF. As DNA, the CDR3 is TGTGCCAGCACTAGCGGGGGGGCCCCAGATACGCAGTATTTT.